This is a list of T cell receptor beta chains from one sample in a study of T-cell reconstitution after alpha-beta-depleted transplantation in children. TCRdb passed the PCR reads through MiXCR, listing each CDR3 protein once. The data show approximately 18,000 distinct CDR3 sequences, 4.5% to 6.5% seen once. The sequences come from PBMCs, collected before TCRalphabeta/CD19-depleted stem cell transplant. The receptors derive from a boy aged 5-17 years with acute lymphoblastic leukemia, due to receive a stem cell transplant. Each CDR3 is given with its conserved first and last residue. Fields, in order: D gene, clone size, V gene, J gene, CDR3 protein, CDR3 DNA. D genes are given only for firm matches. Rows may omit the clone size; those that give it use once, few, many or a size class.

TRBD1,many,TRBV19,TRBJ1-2,CASSGGGDGYTF,TGTGCCAGTAGTGGAGGGGGCGATGGCTACACCTTC
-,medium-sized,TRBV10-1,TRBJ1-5,CARGGRDQPQHF,TGCGCCAGGGGCGGGCGGGATCAGCCCCAGCATTTT
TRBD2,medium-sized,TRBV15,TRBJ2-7,CATSRGGPTYEQYF,TGTGCCACCAGCCGCGGGGGGCCCACCTACGAGCAGTACTTC
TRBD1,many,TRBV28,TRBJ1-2,CATSQGVGYYGYTF,TGTGCCACCTCACAGGGGGTGGGGTACTATGGCTACACCTTC
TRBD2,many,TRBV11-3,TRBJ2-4,CASSLGGLGIQYF,TGTGCCAGCAGCTTGGGGGGGTTGGGCATTCAGTACTTC
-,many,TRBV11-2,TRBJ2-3,CASSLDFSTQYF,TGTGCCAGCAGCTTAGACTTCAGTACGCAGTATTTT
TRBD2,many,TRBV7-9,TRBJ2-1,CASSPAGISYNEQFF,TGTGCCAGCAGCCCAGCGGGGATCTCCTACAATGAGCAGTTCTTC
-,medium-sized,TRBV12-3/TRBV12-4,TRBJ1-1,CASNQQVMNTEAFF,TGTGCCAGCAATCAACAGGTAATGAACACTGAAGCTTTCTTT
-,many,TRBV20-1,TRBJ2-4,CSARGAGAKNIQYF,TGCAGTGCTAGGGGCGCTGGAGCCAAAAACATTCAGTACTTC
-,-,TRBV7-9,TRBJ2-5,CASSPLVLPETQYF,TGTGCCAGCAGCCCCCTGGTCCTTCCAGAGACCCAGTACTTC
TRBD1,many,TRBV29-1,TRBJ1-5,CSVGTGGNQPQHF,TGCAGCGTTGGAACAGGGGGCAATCAGCCCCAGCATTTT
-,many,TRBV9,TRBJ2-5,CASSAPGLSFQETQYF,TGTGCCAGCAGCGCACCGGGACTGTCGTTCCAAGAGACCCAGTACTTC
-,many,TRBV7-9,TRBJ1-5,CASSSGAGMSNQPQHF,TGTGCCAGCAGCTCAGGGGCAGGGATGAGCAATCAGCCCCAGCATTTT
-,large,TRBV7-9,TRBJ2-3,CASSPVADTQYF,TGTGCCAGCAGCCCCGTGGCGGATACGCAGTATTTT
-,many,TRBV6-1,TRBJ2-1,CASSAQSGASVYNEQFF,TGTGCCAGCAGTGCCCAATCAGGGGCTAGCGTGTACAATGAGCAGTTCTTC
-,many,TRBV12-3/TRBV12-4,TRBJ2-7,CASSLGSPYEQYF,TGTGCCAGCAGTTTAGGGTCACCCTACGAGCAGTACTTC
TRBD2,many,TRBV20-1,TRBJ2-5,CSAHGLAGGHETQYF,TGCAGTGCCCACGGACTAGCGGGGGGACACGAGACCCAGTACTTC
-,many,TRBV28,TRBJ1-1,CASSLLVSGNTEAFF,TGTGCCAGCAGTTTATTGGTCTCGGGGAACACTGAAGCTTTCTTT
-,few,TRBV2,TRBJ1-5,CASTEQGIHNQPQHF,TGTGCCAGCACAGAACAGGGTATTCACAATCAGCCCCAGCATTTT
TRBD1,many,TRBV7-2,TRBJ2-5,CASSRTGVQETQYF,TGTGCCAGCAGTCGTACAGGGGTCCAAGAGACCCAGTACTTC
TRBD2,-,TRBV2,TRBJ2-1,CASSWTSRSSYNEQFF,TGTGCCAGCAGCTGGACTAGCCGAAGCTCCTACAATGAGCAGTTCTTC
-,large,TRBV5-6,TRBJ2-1,CASSYYNEQFF,TGTGCCAGCAGCTACTACAATGAGCAGTTCTTC
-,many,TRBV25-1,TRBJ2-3,CASSEYQGTSGDTQYF,TGTGCCAGCAGTGAATACCAGGGGACATCAGGAGATACGCAGTATTTT
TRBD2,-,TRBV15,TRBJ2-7,CATSTSARSYEQYF,TGTGCCACCAGTACTAGCGCGAGGAGCTACGAGCAGTACTTC
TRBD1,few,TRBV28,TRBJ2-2,CASSLTGLVNTGELFF,TGTGCCAGCAGTCTGACAGGGCTTGTGAACACCGGGGAGCTGTTTTTT
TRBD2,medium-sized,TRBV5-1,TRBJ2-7,CASSYLAGEYEQYF,TGCGCCAGCAGCTACCTAGCGGGCGAATACGAGCAGTACTTC
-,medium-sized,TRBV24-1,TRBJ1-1,CATRLQGGTEAFF,TGTGCCACCAGGCTACAGGGTGGCACTGAAGCTTTCTTT
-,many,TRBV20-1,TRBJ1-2,CSARDGGGRGYTF,TGCAGTGCTAGAGATGGGGGGGGGCGAGGCTACACCTTC
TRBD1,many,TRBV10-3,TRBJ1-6,CATTGAYNSPLHF,TGTGCCACCACAGGGGCCTATAATTCACCCCTCCACTTT
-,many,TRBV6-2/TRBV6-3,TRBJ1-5,CASSYPDRGGNQPQHF,TGTGCCAGCAGTTACCCGGACCGAGGGGGCAATCAGCCCCAGCATTTT
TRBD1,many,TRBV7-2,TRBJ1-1,CASSLRQGNTEAFF,TGTGCCAGCAGCCTGCGACAGGGAAACACTGAAGCTTTCTTT
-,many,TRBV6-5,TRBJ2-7,CASSSGGNRVLYF,TGTGCCAGCAGTTCTGGGGGGAACAGGGTTCTGTACTTC
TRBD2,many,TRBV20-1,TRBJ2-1,CSARGWEGLGDEQFF,TGCAGTGCGAGGGGATGGGAGGGGTTGGGGGATGAGCAGTTCTTC
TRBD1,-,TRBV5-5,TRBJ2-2,CAISRGQSSGELFF,TGTGCCATCAGCCGGGGACAGAGCAGCGGGGAGCTGTTTTTT
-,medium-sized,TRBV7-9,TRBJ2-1,CASSLANGYNEQFF,TGTGCCAGCAGCTTAGCGAACGGTTACAATGAGCAGTTCTTC
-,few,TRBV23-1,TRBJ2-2,CASSHDPVRRDNEHRGAVFF,-
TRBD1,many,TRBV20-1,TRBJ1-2,CSDRDRERYGYTF,TGCAGTGACCGGGACAGGGAGAGGTATGGCTACACCTTC
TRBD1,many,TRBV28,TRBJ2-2,CASSHNRGTNTGELFF,TGTGCCAGCAGCCACAACAGGGGCACGAACACCGGGGAGCTGTTTTTT
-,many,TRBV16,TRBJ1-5,CASNHFRCQVQHF,TGTGCCAGCAACCACTTCCGCTGTCAAGTCCAGCATTTT
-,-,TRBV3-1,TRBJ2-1,CASSTPGPCYNEQFF,TGTGCCAGCAGCACGCCCGGCCCTTGCTACAATGAGCAGTTCTTC
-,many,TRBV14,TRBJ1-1,CASSQYRRTEAFF,TGTGCCAGCAGCCAATATCGTAGGACTGAAGCTTTCTTT